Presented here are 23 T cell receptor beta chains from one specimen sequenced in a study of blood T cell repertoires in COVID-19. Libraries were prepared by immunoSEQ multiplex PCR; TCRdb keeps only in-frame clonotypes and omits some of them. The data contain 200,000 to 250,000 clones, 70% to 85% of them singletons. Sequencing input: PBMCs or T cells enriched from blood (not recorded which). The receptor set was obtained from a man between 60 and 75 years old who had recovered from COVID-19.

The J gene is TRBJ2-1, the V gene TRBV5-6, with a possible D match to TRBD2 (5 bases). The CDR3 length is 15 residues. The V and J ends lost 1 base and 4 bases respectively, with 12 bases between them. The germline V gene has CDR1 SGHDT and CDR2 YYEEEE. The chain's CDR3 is CASSLSTRGYNEQFF. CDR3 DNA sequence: TGTGCCAGCAGCTTGTCGACCCGCGGGTACAATGAGCAGTTCTTC.

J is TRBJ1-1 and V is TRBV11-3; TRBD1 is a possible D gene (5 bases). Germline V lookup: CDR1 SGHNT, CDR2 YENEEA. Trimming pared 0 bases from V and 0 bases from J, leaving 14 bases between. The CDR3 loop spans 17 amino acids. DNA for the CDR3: TGTGCCAGCAGCTTAGATGTATCAGGGCGCATGAACACTGAAGCTTTCTTT. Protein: CASSLDVSGRMNTEAFF.

DNA of the CDR3: TGCAGCGCGCTGGACAAGGTTTACAATGAGCAGTTCTTC. Translated: CSALDKVYNEQFF. This chain uses TRBV29-1 with TRBJ2-1, with D tentatively TRBD1 (5 bases). V lost 7 bases to trimming and J lost 4 bases, with 14 bases between them. This CDR3 is 13 amino acids long. Germline V gives CDR1 SQVTM, CDR2 ANQGSEA.

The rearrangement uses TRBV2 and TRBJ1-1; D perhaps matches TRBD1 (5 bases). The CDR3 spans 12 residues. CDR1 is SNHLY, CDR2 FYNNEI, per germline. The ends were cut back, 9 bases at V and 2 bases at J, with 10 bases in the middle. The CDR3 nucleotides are TGTGCCAGTTGGGACTTTAACACTGAAGCTTTCTTT. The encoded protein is CASWDFNTEAFF.

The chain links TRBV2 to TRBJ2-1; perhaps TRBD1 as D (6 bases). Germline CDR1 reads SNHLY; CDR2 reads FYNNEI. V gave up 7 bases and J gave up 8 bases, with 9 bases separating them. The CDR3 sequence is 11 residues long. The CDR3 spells CASTGAYEQFF. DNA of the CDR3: TGTGCCAGCACAGGGGCCTATGAGCAGTTCTTC.

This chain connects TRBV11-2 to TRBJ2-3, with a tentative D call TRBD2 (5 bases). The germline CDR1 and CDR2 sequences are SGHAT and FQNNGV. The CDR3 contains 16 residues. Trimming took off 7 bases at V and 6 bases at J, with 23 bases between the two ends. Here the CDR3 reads CASTLRARGDSDTQYF. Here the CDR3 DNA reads TGTGCCAGCACTTTAAGGGCCCGGGGTGATTCTGATACGCAGTATTTT.

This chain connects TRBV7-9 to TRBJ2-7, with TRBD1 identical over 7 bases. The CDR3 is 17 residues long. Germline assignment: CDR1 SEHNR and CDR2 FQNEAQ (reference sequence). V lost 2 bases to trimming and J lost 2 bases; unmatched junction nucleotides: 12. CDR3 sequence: CASSLKTTGKTTYEQYF. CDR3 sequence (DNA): TGTGCCAGCAGCTTAAAGACGACAGGGAAAACTACCTACGAGCAGTACTTC.

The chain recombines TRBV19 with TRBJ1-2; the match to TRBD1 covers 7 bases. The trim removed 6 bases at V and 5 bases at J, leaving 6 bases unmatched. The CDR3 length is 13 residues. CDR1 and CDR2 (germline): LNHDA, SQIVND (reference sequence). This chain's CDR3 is CASRTQGIYGYTF. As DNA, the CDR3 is TGTGCCAGTAGGACACAGGGGATATATGGCTACACCTTC.

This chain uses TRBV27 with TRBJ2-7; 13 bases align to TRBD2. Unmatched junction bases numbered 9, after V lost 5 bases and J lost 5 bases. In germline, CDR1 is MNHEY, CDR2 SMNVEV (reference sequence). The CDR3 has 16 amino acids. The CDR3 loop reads CASSRRLAGGIDEQYF. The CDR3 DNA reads TGTGCCAGCAGTCGAAGACTAGCGGGGGGTATCGACGAGCAGTACTTC.

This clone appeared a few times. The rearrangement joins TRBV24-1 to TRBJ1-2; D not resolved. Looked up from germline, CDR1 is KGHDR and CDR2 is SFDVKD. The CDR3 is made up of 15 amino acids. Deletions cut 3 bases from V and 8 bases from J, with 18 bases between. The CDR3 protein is CATSDRTFGRSGYTF. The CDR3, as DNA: TGTGCCACCAGTGATAGAACCTTCGGTCGCTCGGGCTACACCTTC.

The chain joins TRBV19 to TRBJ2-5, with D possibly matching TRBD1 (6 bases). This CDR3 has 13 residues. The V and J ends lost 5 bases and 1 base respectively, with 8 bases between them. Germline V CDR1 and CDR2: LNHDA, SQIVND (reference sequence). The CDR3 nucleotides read TGTGCCAGTAGTGGACAGACCCAAGAGACCCAGTACTTC. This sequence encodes CASSGQTQETQYF.

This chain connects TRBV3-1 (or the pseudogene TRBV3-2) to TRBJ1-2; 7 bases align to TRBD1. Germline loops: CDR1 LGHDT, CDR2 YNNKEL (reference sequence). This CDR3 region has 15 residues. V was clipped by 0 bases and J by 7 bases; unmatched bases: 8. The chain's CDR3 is CASSQDAQGVGGYTF. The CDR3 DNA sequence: TGTGCCAGCAGCCAAGATGCCCAGGGGGTCGGTGGCTACACCTTC.

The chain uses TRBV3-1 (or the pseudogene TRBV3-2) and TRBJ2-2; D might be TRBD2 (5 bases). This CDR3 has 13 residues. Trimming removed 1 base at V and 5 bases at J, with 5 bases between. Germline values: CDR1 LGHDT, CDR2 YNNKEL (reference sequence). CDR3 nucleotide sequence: TGTGCCAGCAGCCAAGGAGGGACCGGGGAGCTGTTTTTT. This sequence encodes CASSQGGTGELFF.

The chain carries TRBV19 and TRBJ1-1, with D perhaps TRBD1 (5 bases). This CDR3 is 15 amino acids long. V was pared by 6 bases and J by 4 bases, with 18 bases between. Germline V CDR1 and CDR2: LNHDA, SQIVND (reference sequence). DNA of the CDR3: TGTGCCAGTAGCAGTCCGGGCAGGGTACGCACTGAAGCTTTCTTT. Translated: CASSSPGRVRTEAFF.

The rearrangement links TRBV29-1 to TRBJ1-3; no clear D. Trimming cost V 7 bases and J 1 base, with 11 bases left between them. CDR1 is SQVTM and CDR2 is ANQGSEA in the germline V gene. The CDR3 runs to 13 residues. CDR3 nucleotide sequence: TGCAGCGCTCTGGCATGGTCTGGAAACACCATATATTTT. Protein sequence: CSALAWSGNTIYF.

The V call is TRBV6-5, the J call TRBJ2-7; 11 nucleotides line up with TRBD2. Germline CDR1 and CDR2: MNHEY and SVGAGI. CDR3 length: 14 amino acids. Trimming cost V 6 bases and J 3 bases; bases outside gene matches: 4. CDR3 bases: TGTGCCAGCAGACTAGCGGGGGACCTCTACGAGCAGTACTTC. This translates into CASRLAGDLYEQYF.

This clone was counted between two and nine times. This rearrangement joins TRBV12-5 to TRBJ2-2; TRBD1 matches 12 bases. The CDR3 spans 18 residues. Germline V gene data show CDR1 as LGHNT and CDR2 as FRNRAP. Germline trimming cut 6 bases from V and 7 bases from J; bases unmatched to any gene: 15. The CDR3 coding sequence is TGTGCTAGTGGGGAAACCGGGACAGGGGGCGCATGGGGCGGGGAGCTGTTTTTT. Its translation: CASGETGTGGAWGGELFF. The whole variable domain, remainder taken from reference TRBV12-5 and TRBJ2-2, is DARVTQTPRHKVTEMGQEVTMRCQPILGHNTVFWYRQTMMQGLELLAYFRNRAPLDDSGMPKDRFSAEMPDATLATLKIQPSEPRDSAVYFCASGETGTGGAWGGELFFGEGSRLTVL.

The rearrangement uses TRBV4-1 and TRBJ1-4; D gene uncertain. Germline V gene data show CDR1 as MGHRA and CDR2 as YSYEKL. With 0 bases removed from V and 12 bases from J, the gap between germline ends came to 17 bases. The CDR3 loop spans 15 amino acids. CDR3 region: CASSQDWPRAGELFF. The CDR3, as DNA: TGCGCCAGCAGCCAAGATTGGCCCCGGGCGGGAGAACTGTTTTTT.

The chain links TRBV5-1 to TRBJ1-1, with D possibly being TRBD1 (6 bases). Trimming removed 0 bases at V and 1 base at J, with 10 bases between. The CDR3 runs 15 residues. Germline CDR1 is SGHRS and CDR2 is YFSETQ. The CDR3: CASSLDGQPNTEAFF. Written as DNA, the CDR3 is TGCGCCAGCAGCTTGGACGGACAGCCGAACACTGAAGCTTTCTTT.

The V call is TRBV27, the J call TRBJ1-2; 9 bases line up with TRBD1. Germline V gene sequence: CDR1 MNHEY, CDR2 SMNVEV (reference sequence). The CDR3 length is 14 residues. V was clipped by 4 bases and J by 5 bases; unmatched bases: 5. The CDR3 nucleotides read TGTGCCAGCAGTTCACAGGGGGCGCGTTATGGCTACACCTTC. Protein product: CASSSQGARYGYTF.

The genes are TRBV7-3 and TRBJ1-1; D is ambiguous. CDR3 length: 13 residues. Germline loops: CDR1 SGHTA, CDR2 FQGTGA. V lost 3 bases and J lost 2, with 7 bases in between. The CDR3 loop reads CASSFDINTEAFF. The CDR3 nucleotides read TGTGCCAGCAGCTTCGACATCAACACTGAAGCTTTCTTT.

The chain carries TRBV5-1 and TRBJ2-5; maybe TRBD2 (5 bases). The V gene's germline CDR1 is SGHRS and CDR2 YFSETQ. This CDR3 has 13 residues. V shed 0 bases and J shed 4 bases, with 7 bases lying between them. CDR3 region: CASSLASRETQYF. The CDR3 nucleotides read TGCGCCAGCAGCTTGGCTAGCCGAGAGACCCAGTACTTC. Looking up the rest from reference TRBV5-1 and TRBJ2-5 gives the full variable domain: KAGVTQTPRYLIKTRGQQVTLSCSPISGHRSVSWYQQTPGQGLQFLFEYFSETQRNKGNFPGRFSGRQFSNSRSEMNVSTLELGDSALYLCASSLASRETQYFGPGTRLLVL.

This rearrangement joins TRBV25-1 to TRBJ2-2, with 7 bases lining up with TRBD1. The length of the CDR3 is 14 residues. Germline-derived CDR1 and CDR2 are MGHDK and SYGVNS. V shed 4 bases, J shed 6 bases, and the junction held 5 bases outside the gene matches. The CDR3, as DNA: TGTGCCAGCAGTGCAGGGGGTTTCTCCGGGGAGCTGTTTTTT. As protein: CASSAGGFSGELFF.